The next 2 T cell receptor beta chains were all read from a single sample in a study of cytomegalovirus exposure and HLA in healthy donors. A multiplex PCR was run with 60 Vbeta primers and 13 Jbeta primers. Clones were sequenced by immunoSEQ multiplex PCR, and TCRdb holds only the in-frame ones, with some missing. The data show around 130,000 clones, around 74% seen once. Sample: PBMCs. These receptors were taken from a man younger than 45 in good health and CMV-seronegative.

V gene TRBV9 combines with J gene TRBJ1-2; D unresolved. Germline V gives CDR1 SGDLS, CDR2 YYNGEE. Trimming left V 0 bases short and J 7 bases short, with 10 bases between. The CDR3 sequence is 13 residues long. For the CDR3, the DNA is TGTGCCAGCAGCGTAGCACAGTACGGTGGCTACACCTTC. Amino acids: CASSVAQYGGYTF.

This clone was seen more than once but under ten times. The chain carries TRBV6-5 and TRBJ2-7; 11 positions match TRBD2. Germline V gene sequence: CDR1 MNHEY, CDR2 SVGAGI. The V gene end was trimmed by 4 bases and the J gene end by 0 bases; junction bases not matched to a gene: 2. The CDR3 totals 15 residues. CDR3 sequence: CASSLTSGTSYEQYF. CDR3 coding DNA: TGTGCCAGCAGTTTGACTAGCGGGACCTCCTACGAGCAGTACTTC.